These 10 T cell receptor beta chains were sequenced from one sample in a study of blood T cell repertoires in COVID-19. Some clones are missing from TCRdb's copy, which holds only in-frame ones; the method was immunoSEQ multiplex PCR. The table has about 140,000 clones, more than 75% seen once; the top ten hold about 5%. Sequenced: peripheral blood. These receptors were collected from a woman aged 50 to 65 with acute or convalescent COVID-19.

The rearrangement links TRBV28 to TRBJ2-7, with D unresolved. The CDR3 is made up of 14 amino acids. The germline V gene encodes CDR1 MDHEN and CDR2 SYDVKM. V was shortened by 5 bases and J by 2 bases, with 13 bases between the two germline ends. The CDR3, as DNA: TGTGCCAGCAGTCCACCCGTCAGGCCCTACGAGCAGTACTTC. It codes for CASSPPVRPYEQYF.

The chain employs TRBV24-1 and TRBJ2-3; 13 bases fit TRBD2. Unmatched junction bases numbered 4, after V lost 5 bases and J lost 6 bases. The CDR3 consists of 15 residues. Germline V gene data show CDR1 as KGHDR and CDR2 as SFDVKD. The CDR3 DNA is TGTGCCACCAGTGTCGAGACTAGCGGGGGGGATACGCAGTATTTT. This gives the protein CATSVETSGGDTQYF.

The chain uses TRBV6-6 and TRBJ1-1; D is possibly TRBD1 (6 bases). This CDR3 comprises 14 residues. The germline CDR1 and CDR2 sequences are MNHNY and SVGAGI (reference sequence). Trimming removed 4 bases at V and 4 bases at J, with 13 bases between. The chain's CDR3 is CASSSQGLGTEAFF. In nucleotides, the CDR3 is TGTGCCAGCAGTTCACAGGGCTTGGGCACTGAAGCTTTCTTT.

The V call is TRBV18, the J call TRBJ1-2; 7 bases agree with TRBD1. There are 13 residues in the CDR3. Unmatched junction bases numbered 4, after V lost 3 bases and J lost 6 bases. Germline CDR1 KGHSH, CDR2 LQKENI. The CDR3 bases are TGTGCCAGCTCACCCGGGACAGAGGATGGCTACACCTTC. Its translation: CASSPGTEDGYTF.

V and J are TRBV7-2 and TRBJ1-2, with D possibly matching TRBD1 (5 bases). Germline V gene data show CDR1 as SGHTA and CDR2 as FQGNSA. The CDR3 totals 18 residues. V was cut by 2 bases and J by 5 bases, with 24 bases left in between. CDR3 sequence (DNA): TGTGCCAGCAGCTTAAGCGGGGAAAGGGACGGCTGGGCGTATGGCTACACCTTC. Amino acids: CASSLSGERDGWAYGYTF.

The chain carries TRBV28 and TRBJ2-1; 7 bases agree with TRBD2. The CDR3 length is 15 residues. Per germline, CDR1 MDHEN and CDR2 SYDVKM. Germline trimming cut 9 bases from V and 7 bases from J; bases unmatched to any gene: 15. For the CDR3, the DNA is TGTGCCAGTGGGCTTGGGACCGGGGGGAGGAATGAGCAGTTCTTC. Its protein is CASGLGTGGRNEQFF.

The chain has TRBV7-2 and TRBJ2-7; tentative D call: TRBD2 (7 bases). CDR3 length: 16 amino acids. Germline values: CDR1 SGHTA, CDR2 FQGNSA. V was shortened by 5 bases and J by 4 bases, with 21 bases between the two germline ends. CDR3 DNA: TGTGCCAGCAGCCTAGAGGGGACGCGGGGGCCATACGAGCAGTACTTC. This gives the protein CASSLEGTRGPYEQYF. Looking up the rest from reference TRBV7-2 and TRBJ2-7 gives the full variable domain: GAGVSQSPSNKVTEKGKDVELRCDPISGHTALYWYRQSLGQGLEFLIYFQGNSAPDKSGLPSDRFSAERTGGSVSTLTIQRTQQEDSAVYLCASSLEGTRGPYEQYFGPGTRLTVT.

This clone was detected only a few times. V and J are TRBV4-3 and TRBJ2-2, with TRBD1 matching 7 bases. There are 14 residues in the CDR3. V shed 2 bases, J shed 6 bases, and the junction held 3 bases outside the gene matches. Germline CDR1 and CDR2: LGHNA and YSLEER. The CDR3 here is CASSQLQGPGELFF. The CDR3 nucleotides are TGCGCCAGCAGCCAACTACAGGGGCCCGGGGAGCTGTTTTTT.

V gene TRBV6-7 combines with J gene TRBJ1-1, with 7 bases that match TRBD1. TRBV6-7 is identified as an open reading frame with a role that is uncertain. V was pared by 7 bases and J by 11 bases, with 10 bases of the junction left unmatched. This CDR3 spans 12 amino acids. This CDR3 reads CASTMDRPWAFF. In DNA form, the CDR3 reads TGTGCCAGCACAATGGACAGGCCGTGGGCTTTCTTT.

The J gene is TRBJ2-3, the V gene TRBV4-3; 8 nucleotides match TRBD1. Germline lookup yields CDR1 LGHNA and CDR2 YSLEER. J was trimmed by 2 bases and V by 1 base; bases with no gene match: 8. The CDR3 is 17 residues long. The CDR3 nucleotides are TGCGCCAGCAGCCAAGGTTTAGCAGGGGGCCCCACAGATACGCAGTATTTT. This encodes CASSQGLAGGPTDTQYF.